This passage covers 8 T cell receptor beta chains from one sample sequenced in a study of identical twins. Using its own MiXCR run on the 5' RACE reads, TCRdb lists one record per CDR3 protein. The table includes about 660,000 distinct CDR3 sequences, more than 6.5% detected once. These data also formed part of another study, on yellow fever vaccine responses in identical twins.

Specimen: PBMCs. Every receptor here comes from a woman between 18 and 30 years old in good health.

This sequence joins TRBV7-2 and TRBJ2-7; no clear D gene. CDR3 length: 14 residues. Trimming took off 3 bases at V and 5 bases at J, with 14 bases between the two ends. In germline, CDR1 is SGHTA, CDR2 FQGNSA. CDR3 in DNA: TGTGCCAGCAGCTTTTCCTCAGGTAGCCACGAGCAGTACTTC. As protein: CASSFSSGSHEQYF.

This clonotype was found many times. The chain's CDR3 is CASSLDSSYNEQFF. The DNA for the CDR3 is TGTGCCAGCAGTTTGGACAGCTCCTACAATGAGCAGTTCTTC. This rearrangement joins TRBV7-9 to TRBJ2-1; the D gene is possibly TRBD1 (6 bases). The CDR3 has 14 amino acids. V was clipped by 6 bases and J by 0 bases, with 9 bases between them. Germline V gene data show CDR1 as SEHNR and CDR2 as FQNEAQ (reference sequence).

This clonotype turned up a few times. The rearrangement joins TRBV7-6 to TRBJ2-5; D is possibly TRBD2 (5 bases). Trimming cost V 5 bases and J 2 bases, with 12 bases left between them. Germline V CDR1 and CDR2: SGHVS, FNYEAQ. The CDR3 runs to 14 residues. CDR3 DNA: TGTGCCAGCAGCCCCGGGATGTCTCAAGAGACCCAGTACTTC. This codes for CASSPGMSQETQYF. The full variable domain, its missing parts supplied by reference TRBV7-6 and TRBJ2-5, is GAGVSQSPRYKVTKRGQDVALRCDPISGHVSLYWYRQALGQGPEFLTYFNYEAQQDKSGLPNDRFSAERPEGSISTLTIQRTEQRDSAMYRCASSPGMSQETQYFGPGTRLLVL.

This clonotype has a handful of counts. The rearrangement uses TRBV5-1 and TRBJ2-3; D may be TRBD1 or TRBD2 (5 bases each). V dropped 2 bases and J dropped 6 bases, with 19 bases sitting between them. This CDR3 spans 16 amino acids. The germline CDR1 and CDR2 sequences are SGHRS and YFSETQ. CDR3 residues: CASSFLGAQGRDTQYF. As DNA, the CDR3 is TGCGCCAGCAGCTTCCTCGGGGCCCAAGGGCGGGATACGCAGTATTTT.

This clonotype has at least ten counts. V and J are TRBV5-1 and TRBJ2-7; D possibly matches TRBD1 or TRBD2 (5 bases each). Germline V gene sequence: CDR1 SGHRS, CDR2 YFSETQ. The V and J ends lost 4 bases and 3 bases respectively, with 11 bases between them. CDR3 length: 13 amino acids. The CDR3 protein is CASSLMGDYEQYF. The DNA for the CDR3 is TGCGCCAGCAGCCTCATGGGGGACTACGAGCAGTACTTC.

The J gene is TRBJ2-3, the V gene TRBV25-1; D may be TRBD1 or TRBD2 (6 bases each). V was clipped by 4 bases and J by 0 bases, with 26 bases between them. The CDR3 consists of 20 residues. Per germline, CDR1 MGHDK and CDR2 SYGVNS. The CDR3 DNA reads TGTGCCAGCAGTGTCACCCCGGGGGCGATTGACGGGGGTAGCACAGATACGCAGTATTTT. Translating it yields CASSVTPGAIDGGSTDTQYF.

The sample holds a few counts of this clonotype. V and J are TRBV5-1 and TRBJ2-3, with no clear D. CDR1 is SGHRS, CDR2 YFSETQ, per germline. This CDR3 spans 15 amino acids. Trimming removed 2 bases at V and 3 bases at J, with 13 bases between. The CDR3 bases are TGCGCCAGCAGCTTAGCCAACCCCGGGACAGATACGCAGTATTTT. Amino acid sequence: CASSLANPGTDTQYF.

This clonotype appeared many times. V usage is TRBV20-1 and J usage is TRBJ2-5, with 11 nucleotides matching TRBD2. The CDR3 loop spans 18 amino acids. Trimming at V came to 1 base and at J to 0 bases, leaving 10 bases not matched to a gene. Germline-derived CDR1 and CDR2 are DFQATT and SNEGSKA (reference sequence). The CDR3 DNA follows: TGCAGTGCTAGAGGTGGGGCTAGCGGGGGGAAATACCAAGAGACCCAGTACTTC. This sequence encodes CSARGGASGGKYQETQYF.